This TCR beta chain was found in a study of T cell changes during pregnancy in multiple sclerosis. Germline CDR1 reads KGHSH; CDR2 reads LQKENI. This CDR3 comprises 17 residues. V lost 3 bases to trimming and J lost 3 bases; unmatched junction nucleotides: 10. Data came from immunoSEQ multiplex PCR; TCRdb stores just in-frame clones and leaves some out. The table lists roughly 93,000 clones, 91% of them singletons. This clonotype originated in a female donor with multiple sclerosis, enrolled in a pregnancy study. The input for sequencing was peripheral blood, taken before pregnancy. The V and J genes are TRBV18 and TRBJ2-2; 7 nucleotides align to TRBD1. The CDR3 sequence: CASSPLRTGPYTGELFF. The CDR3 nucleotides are TGTGCCAGCTCACCGTTAAGGACAGGACCGTACACCGGGGAGCTGTTTTTT.